Below, 7 T cell receptor beta chains from the same sample are listed, as sequenced in a study of cytomegalovirus exposure and HLA in healthy donors (dated by TCRdb to 2016 to 2017). Library method: the immunoSEQ multiplex PCR assay. A mixture of 60 forward primers for TCR Vbeta segments and 13 reverse primers for TCR Jbeta segments was used in the multiplex PCR. This is the immuneACCESS table as TCRdb keeps it, with only in-frame sequences that have V and J called. A part of the clones is gone; compared with another copy, unresolved V genes explain less than half, and the rest is unexplained. Within this sample are 130,000 to 150,000 clones, with approximately 80% of them counted one time only. 1% to 1.5% of the sample is in the top ten clones. The specimen was PBMCs. These receptors originate from a male donor in good health and CMV-seropositive.

This clone turned up a few times. This same CDR3 is encoded by further DNA sequences in the sample. The chain recombines TRBV27 with TRBJ2-5, with D possibly TRBD2 on 5 matching bases. CDR1 is MNHEY, CDR2 SMNVEV, per germline (reference sequence). The CDR3 extends over 15 amino acids. The V end was cut by 0 bases, the J end by 1 base, with 9 bases between. CDR3 DNA sequence: TGTGCCAGCAGTTTATCGACCAGCGGCCAAGAGACCCAGTACTTC. As protein: CASSLSTSGQETQYF.

The rearrangement links TRBV19 to TRBJ2-1; 10 positions agree with TRBD1. V lost 4 bases, J lost 7 bases, and 7 bases stayed unmatched. Germline CDR1 is LNHDA and CDR2 is SQIVND (reference sequence). The CDR3 extends over 15 amino acids. The CDR3 nucleotides are TGTGCCAGTAGTACCCCGGGACAGGGGATGAATGAGCAGTTCTTC. This encodes CASSTPGQGMNEQFF.

The chain employs TRBV5-4 and TRBJ2-1, with 10 positions matching TRBD2. The CDR3 sequence is 19 residues long. The junction had 15 bases not matched to a gene; V was cut back by 4 bases and J by 2 bases. CDR1 and CDR2 (germline): SGHNT, YYREEE (reference sequence). The CDR3 DNA is TGTGCCAGCAGCCCGGGGGCTAGCGGGAGTTGGAGCACCTACAATGAGCAGTTCTTC. Protein: CASSPGASGSWSTYNEQFF.

V gene TRBV12-5 combines with J gene TRBJ1-1, with 8 bases aligning to TRBD1. This CDR3 has 14 amino acids. CDR1 is LGHNT and CDR2 is FRNRAP in the germline V gene. The ends lost 2 bases at V and 7 bases at J; junction bases unmatched: 6. The CDR3 nucleotides read TGTGCTAGTGGTTTGACTCACAGGGGGGGTGAAGCTTTCTTT. Its protein is CASGLTHRGGEAFF. The full variable domain, completed using reference TRBV12-5 and TRBJ1-1, is DARVTQTPRHKVTEMGQEVTMRCQPILGHNTVFWYRQTMMQGLELLAYFRNRAPLDDSGMPKDRFSAEMPDATLATLKIQPSEPRDSAVYFCASGLTHRGGEAFFGQGTRLTVV.

In the case of this clone: Mismatch with germline at one junction end may stem from a read error. The chain is built from TRBV6-1 and TRBJ1-5; TRBD1 agrees at 7 bases. This CDR3 is 16 amino acids long. Looked up from germline, CDR1 is MNHNS and CDR2 is SASEGT. DNA for the CDR3: TGTACCAGCAGTGAGCTAGACAGGGCGGGTTGGCAGCCCCAGCATTTT. As protein: CTSSELDRAGWQPQHF.

The chain employs TRBV2 and TRBJ1-1; maybe TRBD1 (5 bases). V gave up 2 bases and J gave up 5 bases, with 15 bases separating them. This CDR3 comprises 15 residues. Looked up from germline, CDR1 is SNHLY and CDR2 is FYNNEI. The CDR3 region is CASSELSQGGTEAFF. CDR3 in DNA: TGTGCCAGCAGTGAACTTTCCCAGGGAGGAACTGAAGCTTTCTTT.

The chain is built from TRBV18 and TRBJ1-1; D gene unclear. This CDR3 spans 14 amino acids. CDR1 is KGHSH, CDR2 LQKENI, per germline. V lost 0 bases and J lost 5, with 10 bases in between. Here the CDR3 reads CASSPPSEATEAFF. In DNA form, the CDR3 reads TGTGCCAGCTCACCACCGAGTGAGGCAACTGAAGCTTTCTTT.